This T cell receptor beta chain was obtained from a study of Graves' ophthalmopathy and Graves' hyperthyroidism. Amplification from RNA transcripts yielded the TCR beta CDR3 regions. HTBI-primed RT-PCR formed the first round, and a multiplex PCR formed the second. MiXCR, run by TCRdb on the multiplex PCR reads, gives a single entry per CDR3 protein. Of about 1.2 million distinct CDR3 sequences in the sample, about two fifths were seen once. This sequence originates from an adult man with Graves' hyperthyroidism. Sequences were obtained from peripheral blood or thyroid tissue (not recorded which).

The CDR3 loop is CASSPTRGLRDSPLHF. The CDR3 coding sequence is TGTGCCAGCAGCCCTACCCGGGGGCTCAGGGATTCACCCCTCCACTTT. The chain links TRBV28 to TRBJ1-6; the D gene is possibly TRBD1 (6 bases). Per the germline V gene, CDR1 is MDHEN and CDR2 is SYDVKM. The germline V and J ends were trimmed by 6 bases and 8 bases, with 20 bases remaining between them. The CDR3 has 16 residues.